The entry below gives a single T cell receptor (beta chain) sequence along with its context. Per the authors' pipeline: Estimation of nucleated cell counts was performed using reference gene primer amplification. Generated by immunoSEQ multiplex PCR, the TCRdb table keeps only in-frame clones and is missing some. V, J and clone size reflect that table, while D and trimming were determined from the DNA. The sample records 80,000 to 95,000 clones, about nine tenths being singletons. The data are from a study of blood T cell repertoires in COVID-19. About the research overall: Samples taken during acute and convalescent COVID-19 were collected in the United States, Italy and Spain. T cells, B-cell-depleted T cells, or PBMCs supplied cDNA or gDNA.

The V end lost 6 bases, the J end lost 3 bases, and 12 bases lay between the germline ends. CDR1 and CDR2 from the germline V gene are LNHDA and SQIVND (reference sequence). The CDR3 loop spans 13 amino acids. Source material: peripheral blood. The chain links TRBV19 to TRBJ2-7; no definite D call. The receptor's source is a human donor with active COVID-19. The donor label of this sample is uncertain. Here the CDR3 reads CASSTPTSYEQYF. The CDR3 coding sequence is TGTGCCAGTAGCACCCCCACCAGCTACGAGCAGTACTTC. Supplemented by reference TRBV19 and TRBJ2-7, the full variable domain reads DGGITQSPKYLFRKEGQNVTLSCEQNLNHDAMYWYRQDPGQGLRLIYYSQIVNDFQKGDIAEGYSVSREKKESFPLTVTSAQKNPTAFYLCASSTPTSYEQYFGPGTRLTVT.